The 26 T cell receptor beta chains given below trace back to one sample, sequenced in a study of metastatic and nonmetastatic thyroid tumors. Thyroid surgery was performed in patients who had received no treatment beforehand. Through MiXCR, TCRdb re-clonotyped the PCR reads. The sample carries under 20,000 clones, approximately 24% recorded once. Sequencing was carried out using adjacent normal tissue. Every receptor here comes from a female donor with papillary thyroid cancer or a benign thyroid nodule (not recorded which). Some clones in this sample may be carry-over from other donors' samples.

Details on this clone: No conserved phenylalanine or tryptophan is present at the end of the CDR3, so a read error is the likely explanation. The DNA is left out, because the CDR3 cannot be placed on it with certainty; the CDR3 is given as TCRdb lists it. The rearrangement joins TRBV20-1 to TRBJ2-7; TRBD1 is taken as the D call from the table, unchecked against the DNA. Germline V gene lookup returns CDR1 DFQATT and CDR2 SNEGSKA (reference sequence). The CDR3 totals 14 residues, both ends included. CDR3 in amino acids: CSARGGDSSYELSY.

This chain links TRBV11-2 with TRBJ2-7; D gene unclear. The CDR3 length is 11 residues. The V end lost 2 bases, the J end lost 6 bases, and 5 bases lay between the germline ends. Per the germline V gene, CDR1 is SGHAT and CDR2 is FQNNGV. The CDR3 region has the DNA TGTGCCAGCAGCTTACTGGTCGAGCAGTACTTC. Protein sequence: CASSLLVEQYF.

Judged by abundance, this clone is medium-sized (0.01 to 0.1%). The chain carries TRBV28 and TRBJ1-3, with 9 bases lining up with TRBD1. Trimming cost V 1 base and J 2 bases; bases outside gene matches: 12. This CDR3 comprises 19 residues. CDR1 is MDHEN, CDR2 SYDVKM, per germline. CDR3 amino acids: CASSLSSDHRTGAGNTIYF. The CDR3 coding sequence is TGTGCCAGCAGTTTATCTTCTGATCATAGGACAGGGGCTGGAAACACCATATATTTT.

This clone was counted a few times. The chain is built from TRBV27 and TRBJ2-7; a possible D gene is TRBD1 (7 bases). The CDR3 contains 17 residues. Germline loops: CDR1 MNHEY, CDR2 SMNVEV (reference sequence). The ends were cut back, 2 bases at V and 3 bases at J, with 20 bases in the middle. CDR3 sequence (DNA): TGTGCCAGCAGTTTAGGAGGGGGCGGTATCAGGGACTACGAGCAGTACTTC. It specifies CASSLGGGGIRDYEQYF.

This chain joins TRBV7-9 and TRBJ1-6; 7 positions match TRBD1. The V gene end was trimmed by 8 bases and the J gene end by 7 bases; junction bases not matched to a gene: 8. This CDR3 has 14 amino acids. Germline assignment: CDR1 SEHNR and CDR2 FQNEAQ (reference sequence). The CDR3 DNA reads TGTGCCAGCGAGAGGGGGCCGTGGAATTCACCCCTCCACTTT. As protein: CASERGPWNSPLHF.

This chain connects TRBV12-3 or TRBV12-4 to TRBJ2-1; D is uncertain. The CDR3 is made up of 15 amino acids. Trimming shortened V by 5 bases and J by 0 bases, and 11 bases separated the two germline ends. This chain's CDR3 is CASSGGTASYNEQFF. The CDR3 DNA is TGTGCCAGCAGTGGTGGCACTGCCTCCTACAATGAGCAGTTCTTC.

A few counts support this clone. The chain carries TRBV3-1 and TRBJ2-7; 7 bases map to TRBD1. Germline V gives CDR1 LGHDT, CDR2 YNNKEL (reference sequence). V gave up 4 bases and J gave up 5 bases; unmatched junction bases: 5. CDR3 length: 13 residues. CDR3 residues: CASSPNRGNEQYF. Written as DNA, the CDR3 is TGTGCCAGCAGCCCCAACAGGGGCAACGAGCAGTACTTC.

J is TRBJ2-3 and V is TRBV10-3; 8 bases align to TRBD2. CDR3 length: 14 residues. V shed 4 bases, J shed 6 bases, and the junction held 6 bases outside the gene matches. Germline V gene data show CDR1 as ENHRY and CDR2 as SYGVKD. The CDR3: CAISGFAGGDTQYF. The CDR3 region has the DNA TGTGCCATCAGTGGGTTTGCGGGAGGTGATACGCAGTATTTT.

Sample share makes this clone medium-sized (0.01 to 0.1%). The chain joins TRBV20-1 to TRBJ2-7, with 8 bases that match TRBD1. Germline CDR1 reads DFQATT; CDR2 reads SNEGSKA (reference sequence). This CDR3 has 18 residues. The ends lost 0 bases at V and 1 base at J; junction bases unmatched: 14. CDR3 sequence reads: CSARDPGGRGGASYEQYF. The CDR3 DNA reads as TGCAGTGCTAGAGACCCAGGGGGCAGAGGGGGAGCGTCCTACGAGCAGTACTTC.

This chain links TRBV10-3 with TRBJ2-7, with D perhaps matching TRBD1 or TRBD2 (5 bases each). V was shortened by 8 bases and J by 3 bases, with 17 bases between the two germline ends. The CDR3 length is 14 residues. Germline CDR1 is ENHRY and CDR2 is SYGVKD. The DNA for the CDR3 is TGTGCCATCGCCTTCGGGGCCTTCAACTACGAGCAGTACTTC. It specifies CAIAFGAFNYEQYF.

This clone was counted a single time. This chain's CDR3 is CASSASGAHEQYF. CDR3 nucleotide sequence: TGTGCCAGCTCAGCAAGCGGAGCCCACGAGCAGTACTTC. The J gene is TRBJ2-7, the V gene TRBV18; D is possibly TRBD2 (5 bases). This CDR3 spans 13 amino acids. CDR1 and CDR2 (germline): KGHSH, LQKENI. V was pared by 5 bases and J by 5 bases, with 13 bases between.

This clone counts as medium-sized. Sequence at one end of the junction differs from germline and may be a read error. The genes are TRBV10-3 and TRBJ2-7, with D possibly TRBD2 on 6 matching bases. CDR1 ENHRY and CDR2 SYGVKD come from the germline V gene. The CDR3 runs 14 residues. CDR3 DNA: TGTGCCATCAGTGAGTCCTTTGGGGGGAGGCCCTTATTTTTC. It is translated as CAISESFGGRPLFF.

This chain links TRBV30 with TRBJ2-1; D is perhaps TRBD1 (6 bases). CDR3 length: 13 residues. V lost 0 bases, J lost 13 bases, and 16 bases lay in between. From germline, CDR1 is GTSNPN and CDR2 SVGIG (reference sequence). The CDR3 region has the DNA TGTGCCTGGAGTGTGACTGATGTCAGGGGACAGTTCTTC. It codes for CAWSVTDVRGQFF.

This clone has more than one count but fewer than ten. The V call is TRBV6-1, the J call TRBJ2-2; D gene unclear. V was clipped by 5 bases and J by 7 bases, with 2 bases between them. This CDR3 is 10 amino acids long. Germline V gives CDR1 MNHNS, CDR2 SASEGT. The CDR3 nucleotides are TGTGCCAGCAGTTTCGGGGAGCTGTTTTTT. It encodes CASSFGELFF.

This clone was picked up one time. J is TRBJ2-5 and V is TRBV6-1; possible D gene TRBD1, 5 bases. From germline, CDR1 is MNHNS and CDR2 SASEGT. The CDR3 consists of 19 residues. Deletions cut 7 bases from V and 2 bases from J, with 29 bases between. This CDR3 is CASTPARKVWGGSQETQYF. CDR3 in DNA: TGTGCCAGCACACCGGCCAGGAAAGTATGGGGCGGTTCACAAGAGACCCAGTACTTC.

The rearrangement uses TRBV9 and TRBJ2-2, with 10 bases identical to TRBD2. V dropped 2 bases and J dropped 4; count of bases not matched to a gene: 8. This CDR3 spans 17 amino acids. CDR1 SGDLS and CDR2 YYNGEE come from the germline V gene. The CDR3 region is CASSVPAGGPVTGELFF. The CDR3 DNA reads as TGTGCCAGCAGCGTTCCAGCGGGAGGGCCGGTCACCGGGGAGCTGTTTTTT.

The chain joins TRBV6-2 or TRBV6-3 to TRBJ2-6; weak D call: TRBD2 (7 bases). The CDR3 has 17 amino acids. CDR1 and CDR2 from the germline V gene are MNHEY and SVGEGT. Between the trimmed V and J ends, which lost 4 bases and 6 bases, there was a span of 19 bases. In DNA form, the CDR3 reads TGTGCCAGCAGTTGGGGGGGGCTGAGGAAGAAGGCCAACGTCCTGACTTTC. It encodes CASSWGGLRKKANVLTF.

This clone was found many times. The chain combines TRBV5-1 with TRBJ2-2; possible D gene TRBD2, 6 bases. Trimming shortened V by 0 bases and J by 6 bases, and 15 bases separated the two germline ends. Germline CDR1 and CDR2: SGHRS and YFSETQ. There are 16 residues in the CDR3. CDR3 sequence: CASSLEVAVPPGELFF. The CDR3 DNA sequence: TGCGCCAGCAGCTTGGAGGTAGCGGTGCCCCCCGGGGAGCTGTTTTTT.

This clone was detected only a few times. The chain joins TRBV6-1 to TRBJ2-2, with D maybe TRBD2 (6 bases). V lost 3 bases, J lost 1 base, and 9 bases lay in between. This CDR3 comprises 15 residues. Germline-derived CDR1 and CDR2 are MNHNS and SASEGT. CDR3 coding DNA: TGTGCCAGCAGTGACTTCGGGGGGAACACCGGGGAGCTGTTTTTT. This codes for CASSDFGGNTGELFF.

V gene TRBV6-1 combines with J gene TRBJ2-7; 10 bases agree with TRBD1. Germline V gene lookup returns CDR1 MNHNS and CDR2 SASEGT. This CDR3 is built from 13 residues. V gave up 8 bases and J gave up 4 bases; unmatched junction bases: 5. The CDR3 DNA follows: TGTGCCAGCCCCGGGACAGGGGATTACGAGCAGTACTTC. Translating gives CASPGTGDYEQYF.

This clone has only a few counts. The chain links TRBV15 to TRBJ2-7, with 7 bases aligning to TRBD2. Germline CDR1 reads LNHNV; CDR2 reads YYDKDF (reference sequence). J lost 1 base, V lost 7 bases, and 4 bases had no gene match. The CDR3 contains 13 residues. The DNA of the CDR3 is TGTGCCACCAACGGGGGGACGTCCTACGAGCAGTACTTC. It is translated as CATNGGTSYEQYF.

The chain couples TRBV20-1 to TRBJ2-1; D is unclear. Germline lookup yields CDR1 DFQATT and CDR2 SNEGSKA (reference sequence). The CDR3 is made up of 11 amino acids. Trimming took 4 bases from V and 4 from J, leaving 5 bases between them. CDR3 sequence reads: CSANRYNEQFF. The CDR3 region has the DNA TGCAGTGCTAATAGATACAATGAGCAGTTCTTC.

V gene TRBV12-3 or TRBV12-4 combines with J gene TRBJ2-7; 9 nucleotides agree with TRBD2. Trimming cost V 3 bases and J 2 bases; bases outside gene matches: 5. The CDR3 runs 15 residues. The CDR3 nucleotides are TGTGCCAGCAGTTTTTTTGCGGGAGGGCCCTACGAGCAGTACTTC. It encodes CASSFFAGGPYEQYF.

Judged by abundance, this clone is medium-sized. The J gene is TRBJ2-3, the V gene TRBV6-1; TRBD2 agrees at 10 bases. This CDR3 spans 16 amino acids. J gave up 1 base and V 5 bases, and 6 bases lay outside the gene matches. CDR1 is MNHNS and CDR2 is SASEGT in the germline V gene. CDR3 DNA: TGTGCCAGCAGTCAGCGGGAGGGCGGGGGCACAGATACGCAGTATTTT. This gives the protein CASSQREGGGTDTQYF.

This clone occurred a few times. The rearrangement joins TRBV20-1 to TRBJ2-1; tentative D call: TRBD2 (6 bases). CDR1 and CDR2 (germline): DFQATT, SNEGSKA (reference sequence). This CDR3 has 17 residues. Trimming left V 3 bases short and J 5 bases short, with 23 bases between. This CDR3 reads CSASRPSPGDIDNEQFF. The CDR3 DNA reads TGCAGTGCTAGCAGACCATCGCCGGGAGACATAGACAATGAGCAGTTCTTC.

This clone was recorded a few times. The V gene is TRBV6-5, the J gene TRBJ2-7, with TRBD2 as a possible D gene (6 bases). This CDR3 region has 14 residues. V lost 7 bases to trimming and J lost 3 bases, with 16 bases between them. Germline V gene lookup returns CDR1 MNHEY and CDR2 SVGAGI. The CDR3 protein is CASIRKQDYYEQYF. CDR3 nucleotide sequence: TGTGCCAGCATTAGGAAACAGGACTACTACGAGCAGTACTTC.